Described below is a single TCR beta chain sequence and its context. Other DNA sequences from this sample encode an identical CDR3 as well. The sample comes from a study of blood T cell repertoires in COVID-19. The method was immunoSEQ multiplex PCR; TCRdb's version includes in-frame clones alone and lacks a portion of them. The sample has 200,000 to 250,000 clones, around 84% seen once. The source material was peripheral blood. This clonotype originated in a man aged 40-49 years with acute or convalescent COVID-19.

The CDR3 DNA reads as TGTGCCAGTAGTATAGATTCGGGGAACACTGAAGCTTTCTTT. Protein product: CASSIDSGNTEAFF. V is TRBV19 and J is TRBJ1-1; D is undetermined. The CDR3 length is 14 residues. Germline V lookup: CDR1 LNHDA, CDR2 SQIVND (reference sequence). V lost 0 bases to trimming and J lost 1 base, with 6 bases between them.